The 14 T cell receptor beta chains below were found in one sample sequenced in a study of T cells in Graves' hyperthyroidism and ophthalmopathy. The investigators amplified TCR beta CDR3 regions from RNA transcripts. The HTBI primer set served for first-round RT-PCR of the TCR CDR3. TCRdb re-analysed the multiplex PCR reads in MiXCR, keeping a single row per CDR3 protein. The data hold approximately 360,000 distinct CDR3 sequences, with approximately 14% observed a single time. Sequenced: blood. Receptor source: a woman younger than 35 with Graves' hyperthyroidism that later progressed to Graves' ophthalmopathy.

This rearrangement joins TRBV19 to TRBJ1-1; 12 bases agree with TRBD1. The germline V gene encodes CDR1 LNHDA and CDR2 SQIVND (reference sequence). The trim removed 5 bases at V and 1 base at J, leaving 14 bases unmatched. CDR3 size: 19 residues. CDR3 DNA sequence: TGTGCCAGTAGTGCCCCCCCCCCGGGACAGGGGGCCGGGAACACTGAAGCTTTCTTT. This translates into CASSAPPPGQGAGNTEAFF.

This clonotype was observed a handful of times. The chain joins TRBV19 to TRBJ2-2; D remains unclear. Germline CDR1 reads LNHDA; CDR2 reads SQIVND (reference sequence). The CDR3 spans 13 residues. The V gene lost 1 base and the J gene lost 4 bases, with 4 bases spanning the gap. The CDR3: CASSIGFTGELFF. For the CDR3, the DNA is TGTGCCAGTAGTATAGGGTTCACCGGGGAGCTGTTTTTT.

The rearrangement uses TRBV5-4 and TRBJ1-2; a weak D match, TRBD1 (5 bases). The CDR3 runs 15 residues. Germline loops: CDR1 SGHNT, CDR2 YYREEE (reference sequence). Trimming cost V 3 bases and J 4 bases, with 16 bases left between them. In DNA form, the CDR3 reads TGTGCCAGCAGCTCATCGACAGCACATGTCTATGGCTACACCTTC. Translation gives CASSSSTAHVYGYTF.

This rearrangement joins TRBV15 to TRBJ2-7; 8 nucleotides line up with TRBD2. Germline V CDR1 and CDR2: LNHNV, YYDKDF (reference sequence). CDR3 size: 15 residues. The V and J ends lost 3 bases and 0 bases, in that order; junction bases with no gene match: 4. The CDR3: CATSSRAGGSYEQYF. DNA of the CDR3: TGTGCCACCAGCAGCCGGGCGGGAGGCTCCTACGAGCAGTACTTC.

In its sample, this clonotype was seen a few times. This chain uses TRBV5-1 with TRBJ2-3; the D is unclear. V gave up 2 bases and J gave up 7 bases, with 23 bases separating them. The CDR3 extends over 17 amino acids. Germline loops: CDR1 SGHRS, CDR2 YFSETQ. The CDR3 DNA sequence: TGCGCCAGCAGCTTATCCCTCGTCGGGCAGACGGGTAATACGCAGTATTTT. Encoded protein: CASSLSLVGQTGNTQYF.

The chain combines TRBV4-3 with TRBJ2-5, with 10 bases matching TRBD1. The CDR3 has 16 amino acids. Germline CDR1 reads LGHNA; CDR2 reads YSLEER. The V segment lost 1 base and the J segment 5 bases; nucleotides outside the gene matches: 7. The CDR3 loop is CASSQGQGAKGETQYF. The CDR3 DNA sequence: TGCGCCAGCAGCCAAGGACAGGGGGCGAAGGGGGAGACCCAGTACTTC.

This clonotype has a count of ten or more. The chain combines TRBV5-8 with TRBJ2-1; 7 positions agree with TRBD2. V shed 1 base and J 7 bases; nucleotides not matched to a gene: 8. This CDR3 has 15 residues. Germline lookup yields CDR1 SGHTS and CDR2 YDEGEE. CDR3 nucleotides: TGTGCCAGCAGCTTGTGGGAGGGCCTGGGTAATGAGCAGTTCTTC. This encodes CASSLWEGLGNEQFF.

The rearrangement links TRBV20-1 to TRBJ2-1; 10 bases align to TRBD2. There are 16 residues in the CDR3. V trimming: 0 bases; J trimming: 8 bases; junction bases outside the gene matches: 10. Looked up from germline, CDR1 is DFQATT and CDR2 is SNEGSKA (reference sequence). This chain's CDR3 is CSARDEASGSRYEQFF. The CDR3 DNA reads TGCAGTGCTAGAGATGAGGCTAGCGGGAGTAGGTATGAGCAGTTCTTC.

This clonotype occurred many times. The chain joins TRBV12-3 or TRBV12-4 to TRBJ2-2; D unclear. V was pared by 3 bases and J by 6 bases, with 8 bases between. This CDR3 comprises 13 residues. The CDR3 region is CASSLMGPGELFF. For the CDR3, the DNA is TGTGCCAGCAGTTTGATGGGTCCCGGGGAGCTGTTTTTT.

Comments on this clonotype: At one of its ends the junction is not consistent with the germline gene, which may arise from a read error. V and J are TRBV20-1 and TRBJ2-2, with 10 bases matching TRBD2. Germline-derived CDR1 and CDR2 are DFQATT and SNEGSKA (reference sequence). The CDR3 spans 16 residues. The CDR3 spells CSAIPSGRTNTGERFF. The CDR3 nucleotides are TGCAGTGCTATCCCTAGCGGGAGAACGAACACCGGGGAGCGGTTTTTT.

In this sample, this clonotype turned up many times. The V and J genes are TRBV27 and TRBJ2-1; D possibly corresponds to TRBD2 (6 bases). The germline CDR1 and CDR2 sequences are MNHEY and SMNVEV (reference sequence). The V gene lost 7 bases and the J gene lost 3 bases, with 16 bases spanning the gap. The CDR3 runs to 15 residues. The CDR3 is CASNSGVGRYNEQFF. The CDR3 DNA sequence: TGTGCCAGCAATTCGGGGGTGGGCCGCTACAATGAGCAGTTCTTC.

This chain links TRBV9 with TRBJ2-3; 10 nucleotides line up with TRBD1. Trimming removed 4 bases from V and 5 bases from J; junction bases left unmatched: 7. This CDR3 spans 15 amino acids. From germline, CDR1 is SGDLS and CDR2 YYNGEE. The CDR3 nucleotides read TGTGCCAGCAGCCCGCCAGGACAGGGGGTAGATACGCAGTATTTT. Its translation is CASSPPGQGVDTQYF. Looking up the rest from reference TRBV9 and TRBJ2-3 gives the full variable domain: DSGVTQTPKHLITATGQRVTLRCSPRSGDLSVYWYQQSLDQGLQFLIQYYNGEERAKGNILERFSAQQFPDLHSELNLSSLELGDSALYFCASSPPGQGVDTQYFGPGTRLTVL.

This clonotype came up many times. The rearrangement links TRBV9 to TRBJ2-3, with D perhaps matching TRBD1 or TRBD2 (6 bases each). Trimming shortened V by 4 bases and J by 2 bases, and 17 bases separated the two germline ends. This CDR3 spans 16 amino acids. Germline CDR1 is SGDLS and CDR2 is YYNGEE. The CDR3 bases are TGTGCCAGCAGCCTGCGGGACAATCTAATCACAGATACGCAGTATTTT. It codes for CASSLRDNLITDTQYF.

This clonotype has ten or more counts. This rearrangement joins TRBV11-2 to TRBJ1-1; 9 bases align to TRBD1. V lost 3 bases, J lost 8 bases, and 10 bases stayed unmatched. This CDR3 contains 15 residues. Germline CDR1 reads SGHAT; CDR2 reads FQNNGV. The CDR3 region is CASSLIPGQGREAFF. The CDR3 DNA sequence: TGTGCCAGCAGCTTGATTCCGGGACAGGGAAGGGAAGCTTTCTTT.